This T cell receptor beta chain was captured in a study of blood T cell repertoires in COVID-19. In the study overall: The United States, Italy and Spain provided the acute and convalescent COVID-19 samples.

Using immunoSEQ multiplex PCR, the repertoire was profiled, and TCRdb retains in-frame clones only, with some absent. The sample has nearly 95,000 clones; around four fifths are singletons. The CDR3 is made up of 15 amino acids. J lost 12 bases, V lost 0 bases, and 11 bases had no gene match. Germline assignment: CDR1 MNHEY and CDR2 SVGAGI. The receptor's source is a human donor in a cohort sampled during active COVID-19. The chain links TRBV6-5 to TRBJ2-1; 7 bases map to TRBD2. The sample taken for sequencing was peripheral blood. CDR3 sequence reads: CASSYSRTGGSGQFF. DNA for the CDR3: TGTGCCAGCAGTTACTCGAGGACGGGGGGTTCGGGGCAGTTCTTC.